Below are 29 T cell receptor beta chains sequenced from a single sample in a study of T-cell reconstitution after alpha-beta-depleted transplantation in children. It was with unique molecular identifiers that the TCRbeta library was prepared. One entry per CDR3 protein results from TCRdb running MiXCR on the PCR reads. In the table there are about 300,000 distinct CDR3 sequences, around 10% of which are singletons. Sequences were derived from PBMCs, sampled before TCRalphabeta/CD19-depleted stem cell transplant. The receptors come from a boy under two years old with acute myeloid leukemia, due to receive a stem cell transplant.

This clonotype was seen repeatedly, ten times or more. The CDR3 sequence: CATSRDASGANVLTF. The CDR3 DNA is TGTGCCACCAGCAGAGATGCCTCTGGGGCCAACGTCCTGACTTTC. The gene calls are TRBV15 and TRBJ2-6; D gene ambiguous. Germline V CDR1 and CDR2: LNHNV, YYDKDF (reference sequence). V shed 0 bases and J shed 0 bases, with 3 bases lying between them. The CDR3 covers 15 residues.

Details on this clonotype: A much larger clone lies a single base off, so this may be a read error. The chain uses TRBV5-1 and TRBJ2-7; D might be TRBD2 (6 bases). The CDR3 covers 13 residues. Trimming took off 0 bases at V and 6 bases at J, with 10 bases between the two ends. CDR1 and CDR2 from the germline V gene are SGHRS and YFSETQ. The DNA of the CDR3 is TGCGCCAGCAGCTTGGCGAATAGCGGCGAGCAGTACTTC. This encodes CASSLANSGEQYF. The complete variable domain, with remaining parts taken from reference TRBV5-1 and TRBJ2-7, reads KAGVTQTPRYLIKTRGQQVTLSCSPISGHRSVSWYQQTPGQGLQFLFEYFSETQRNKGNFPGRFSGRQFSNSRSEMNVSTLELGDSALYLCASSLANSGEQYFGPGTRLTVT.

This clonotype has at least ten counts. The CDR3 DNA reads as TGCAGTGCTAGAGCCCCCTGGGCCTCTGGAAACACCATATATTTT. This encodes CSARAPWASGNTIYF. The chain carries TRBV20-1 and TRBJ1-3; D remains unclear. V dropped 1 base and J dropped 0 bases, with 10 bases sitting between them. Germline V gene lookup returns CDR1 DFQATT and CDR2 SNEGSKA (reference sequence). This CDR3 spans 15 amino acids.

This clonotype was counted at least ten times. The chain employs TRBV6-5 and TRBJ2-1; TRBD1 aligns across 7 bases. The CDR3 covers 16 residues. J was trimmed by 5 bases and V by 4 bases; bases with no gene match: 11. Germline values: CDR1 MNHEY, CDR2 SVGAGI. DNA of the CDR3: TGTGCCAGCAGTTCCCCAGGGCAGGGGGATAACAATGAGCAGTTCTTC. Translation: CASSSPGQGDNNEQFF.

This clonotype has a count of ten or more. The chain recombines TRBV5-5 with TRBJ2-3; 11 nucleotides agree with TRBD1. The V segment lost 0 bases and the J segment 6 bases; nucleotides outside the gene matches: 3. The CDR3 is made up of 15 amino acids. The germline V gene encodes CDR1 SGHKS and CDR2 YYEKEE (reference sequence). Here the CDR3 reads CASSLGTGGDDTQYF. Written as DNA, the CDR3 is TGTGCCAGCAGCTTGGGGACAGGGGGCGACGATACGCAGTATTTT. The full variable domain, completed using reference TRBV5-5 and TRBJ2-3, is DAGVTQSPTHLIKTRGQQVTLRCSPISGHKSVSWYQQVLGQGPQFIFQYYEKEERGRGNFPDRFSARQFPNYSSELNVNALLLGDSALYLCASSLGTGGDDTQYFGPGTRLTVL.

The chain is built from TRBV9 and TRBJ2-2; D ambiguous. Germline values: CDR1 SGDLS, CDR2 YYNGEE. There are 14 residues in the CDR3. The germline V and J ends were trimmed by 3 bases and 2 bases, with 8 bases remaining between them. Here the CDR3 DNA reads TGTGCCAGCAGCGAACGCTTTAACACCGGGGAGCTGTTTTTT. It is translated as CASSERFNTGELFF.

In its sample, this clonotype was seen many times. CDR3 coding DNA: TGTGCCAGCAGCTTGTACGAGGGGCAGAAGAACACTGAAGCTTTCTTT. This codes for CASSLYEGQKNTEAFF. This chain connects TRBV5-5 to TRBJ1-1; D possibly corresponds to TRBD1 (5 bases). V was cut by 1 base and J by 1 base, with 14 bases left in between. The CDR3 has 16 residues. CDR1 is SGHKS and CDR2 is YYEKEE in the germline V gene (reference sequence).

This clonotype was detected many times. J is TRBJ2-1 and V is TRBV7-3, with 7 bases fitting TRBD1. This CDR3 has 13 amino acids. Germline V gene data show CDR1 as SGHTA and CDR2 as FQGTGA. The junction had 3 bases not matched to a gene; V was cut back by 6 bases and J by 4 bases. CDR3 residues: CASRQTGYNEQFF. The CDR3 DNA sequence: TGTGCCAGCAGACAGACAGGGTACAATGAGCAGTTCTTC.

This clonotype occurred many times. This chain connects TRBV28 to TRBJ2-3; tentative D call: TRBD1 (6 bases). This CDR3 has 15 amino acids. V lost 4 bases, J lost 1 base, and 12 bases lay in between. The germline gives CDR1 MDHEN, CDR2 SYDVKM. CDR3 in DNA: TGTGCCAGCAGTTACCGGGACATACGCACAGATACGCAGTATTTT. It codes for CASSYRDIRTDTQYF.

This clonotype has a count of ten or more. The chain employs TRBV28 and TRBJ2-5; D is perhaps TRBD1 (6 bases). Deletions cut 1 base from V and 2 bases from J, with 14 bases between. The germline CDR1 and CDR2 sequences are MDHEN and SYDVKM. The length of the CDR3 is 16 residues. CDR3 in DNA: TGTGCCAGCAGTTTATCATACGGACAGAAACAAGAGACCCAGTACTTC. Residues: CASSLSYGQKQETQYF.

This clonotype was counted at least ten times. The chain uses TRBV6-1 and TRBJ2-3, with unresolved D. V lost 4 bases and J 2 bases, leaving 10 bases between the germline ends. From germline, CDR1 is MNHNS and CDR2 SASEGT. CDR3 length: 14 amino acids. CDR3 bases: TGTGCCAGCAGTGTCCAGTCCCCCACAGATACGCAGTATTTT. Amino acids: CASSVQSPTDTQYF.

This clonotype has at least ten counts. The chain joins TRBV12-3 or TRBV12-4 to TRBJ2-3; 14 bases are shared with TRBD2. V lost 4 bases and J lost 2; bases outside the gene matches: 11. The CDR3 spans 19 residues. The CDR3 nucleotides read TGTGCCAGCAGTTCCTCCGGGACTAGCGGGAGAGGGGTCACAGATACGCAGTATTTT. It codes for CASSSSGTSGRGVTDTQYF.

This clonotype came up many times. The chain carries TRBV28 and TRBJ1-3; TRBD1 might be the D (5 bases). There are 14 residues in the CDR3. The germline gives CDR1 MDHEN, CDR2 SYDVKM. V lost 5 bases and J lost 0, with 8 bases in between. CDR3 bases: TGTGCCAGCAGTACAGGCTACTCTGGAAACACCATATATTTT. Amino acid sequence: CASSTGYSGNTIYF. Full variable domain (rest looked up from reference TRBV28 and TRBJ1-3): DVKVTQSSRYLVKRTGEKVFLECVQDMDHENMFWYRQDPGLGLRLIYFSYDVKMKEKGDIPEGYSVSREKKERFSLILESASTNQTSMYLCASSTGYSGNTIYFGEGSWLTVV.

This clonotype was counted between two and nine times. The chain employs TRBV5-4 and TRBJ2-7; tentative D call: TRBD1 (5 bases). The V gene lost 3 bases and the J gene lost 0 bases, with 10 bases spanning the gap. Germline loops: CDR1 SGHNT, CDR2 YYREEE (reference sequence). The CDR3 length is 14 residues. CDR3 residues: CASSSRQPSYEQYF. As DNA, the CDR3 is TGTGCCAGCAGCTCGAGACAGCCCTCCTACGAGCAGTACTTC.

This clonotype was seen repeatedly, ten times or more. This chain links TRBV7-2 with TRBJ2-7, with 7 nucleotides matching TRBD1. V was clipped by 6 bases and J by 0 bases; unmatched bases: 5. Germline V gene lookup returns CDR1 SGHTA and CDR2 FQGNSA. The CDR3 is 14 residues long. CDR3 protein: CASSPRDSSYEQYF. The DNA of the CDR3 is TGTGCCAGCAGTCCCCGGGACAGCTCCTACGAGCAGTACTTC. Combining the CDR3 with reference TRBV7-2 and TRBJ2-7 gives the whole variable domain GAGVSQSPSNKVTEKGKDVELRCDPISGHTALYWYRQSLGQGLEFLIYFQGNSAPDKSGLPSDRFSAERTGGSVSTLTIQRTQQEDSAVYLCASSPRDSSYEQYFGPGTRLTVT.

This clonotype was counted at least ten times. One end of the junction varies from germline; a read error may be responsible. The gene calls are TRBV24-1 and TRBJ2-5; 8 nucleotides agree with TRBD2. Germline lookup yields CDR1 KGHDR and CDR2 SFDVKD. The CDR3 length is 16 residues. The CDR3 is CATSDLSSGAQETHYF. The CDR3 nucleotides read TGTGCCACCAGTGATTTAAGTAGCGGGGCCCAAGAGACCCATTACTTC.

This clonotype showed up many times. The rearrangement uses TRBV3-1 and TRBJ2-5; D gene unclear. Trimming left V 3 bases short and J 2 bases short, with 10 bases between. The germline gives CDR1 LGHDT, CDR2 YNNKEL (reference sequence). The CDR3 is 14 amino acids. CDR3 in DNA: TGTGCCAGCAGCCAGCCCCTACGGCAAGAGACCCAGTACTTC. It codes for CASSQPLRQETQYF.

This clonotype was seen repeatedly, ten times or more. CDR3 DNA sequence: TGCAGTGCTAGAGATTGGGACAGGGGGCCTAAAACCCCCTACGAGCAGTACTTC. It yields the protein CSARDWDRGPKTPYEQYF. This rearrangement joins TRBV20-1 to TRBJ2-7; 12 bases are shared with TRBD1. The CDR3 runs to 18 residues. The J segment lost 2 bases and the V segment lost 0 bases, leaving 11 bases of the junction unmatched. The germline V gene encodes CDR1 DFQATT and CDR2 SNEGSKA (reference sequence).

In this sample, this clonotype turned up many times. The V call is TRBV5-1, the J call TRBJ2-1, with 8 bases identical to TRBD1. CDR3 length: 14 amino acids. The germline CDR1 and CDR2 sequences are SGHRS and YFSETQ. The trim removed 7 bases at V and 0 bases at J, leaving 3 bases unmatched. In nucleotides, the CDR3 is TGCGCCAGCCACGACAGGGGCTCCTACAATGAGCAGTTCTTC. Translation: CASHDRGSYNEQFF. The full variable domain, completed using reference TRBV5-1 and TRBJ2-1, is KAGVTQTPRYLIKTRGQQVTLSCSPISGHRSVSWYQQTPGQGLQFLFEYFSETQRNKGNFPGRFSGRQFSNSRSEMNVSTLELGDSALYLCASHDRGSYNEQFFGPGTRLTVL.

The rearrangement links TRBV6-2 or TRBV6-3 to TRBJ2-5; D possibly matches TRBD1 or TRBD2 (5 bases each). The CDR3 loop spans 15 amino acids. The germline V gene has CDR1 MNHEY and CDR2 SVGEGT. Between the trimmed V and J ends, which lost 2 bases and 4 bases, there was a span of 14 bases. The CDR3 loop is CASSYGGEYGETQYF. CDR3 sequence (DNA): TGTGCCAGCAGTTACGGGGGAGAGTATGGAGAGACCCAGTACTTC.

This clonotype was seen ten or more times. The chain employs TRBV9 and TRBJ2-1; D not certain. The length of the CDR3 is 12 residues. From germline, CDR1 is SGDLS and CDR2 YYNGEE. Trimming pared 4 bases from V and 6 bases from J, leaving 8 bases between. The CDR3 nucleotides are TGTGCCAGCAGCAGCATGGGCAATGAGCAGTTCTTC. Translated: CASSSMGNEQFF.

This clonotype was seen many times. The V and J genes are TRBV7-2 and TRBJ1-2, with unresolved D. V gave up 2 bases and J gave up 14 bases, with 12 bases separating them. The CDR3 loop spans 11 amino acids. The germline gives CDR1 SGHTA, CDR2 FQGNSA. The CDR3 loop reads CASSLYGMVTF. Written as DNA, the CDR3 is TGTGCCAGCAGCTTATATGGGATGGTTACCTTC.

This clonotype was seen repeatedly, ten times or more. The chain joins TRBV5-4 to TRBJ1-2, with D unclear. Germline V CDR1 and CDR2: SGHNT, YYREEE (reference sequence). With 0 bases removed from V and 5 bases from J, the gap between germline ends came to 14 bases. There are 15 residues in the CDR3. The CDR3 DNA reads TGTGCCAGCAGCTTGGTGGATAACATCGAGTATGGCTACACCTTC. It yields the protein CASSLVDNIEYGYTF.

This clonotype has a count of ten or more. This rearrangement joins TRBV20-1 to TRBJ2-7; D may be TRBD2 (5 bases). This CDR3 contains 16 residues. Germline V gene lookup returns CDR1 DFQATT and CDR2 SNEGSKA (reference sequence). The V end was cut by 6 bases, the J end by 2 bases, with 23 bases between. In DNA form, the CDR3 reads TGCAGTGCACAAGGTAGACTATTTTCTTCCCCCTACGAGCAGTACTTC. Amino acids: CSAQGRLFSSPYEQYF.

This clonotype was seen a handful of times. Written as DNA, the CDR3 is TGTGCCAGTAGTATAAGATCAGGAGGTATGAACACTGAAGCTTTCTTT. Translating gives CASSIRSGGMNTEAFF. The chain has TRBV19 and TRBJ1-1; no clear D. The CDR3 runs 16 residues. Germline CDR1 reads LNHDA; CDR2 reads SQIVND (reference sequence). Trimming pared 2 bases from V and 0 bases from J, leaving 13 bases between.

This clonotype was counted once. The rearrangement links TRBV19 to TRBJ2-7, with a tentative D call TRBD2 (6 bases). Germline CDR1 reads LNHDA; CDR2 reads SQIVND (reference sequence). CDR3 length: 14 residues. V dropped 6 bases and J dropped 3 bases, with 15 bases sitting between them. The CDR3, as DNA: TGTGCCAGTAGAGATATAACAGCGGGCTACGAGCAGTACTTC. It is translated as CASRDITAGYEQYF.

The J gene is TRBJ1-1, the V gene TRBV12-3 or TRBV12-4; perhaps TRBD1 as D (5 bases). V lost 5 bases to trimming and J lost 8 bases, with 12 bases between them. This CDR3 is built from 12 residues. In nucleotides, the CDR3 is TGTGCCAGCAGTCAAGCCGGGACGGAAGCTTTCTTT. This codes for CASSQAGTEAFF.

This clonotype has only a few counts. The chain employs TRBV4-3 and TRBJ2-2, with TRBD2 matching 14 bases. Germline V lookup: CDR1 LGHNA, CDR2 YSLEER. V was pared by 4 bases and J by 1 base, with 2 bases of the junction left unmatched. This CDR3 region has 17 residues. This CDR3 reads CASSRGLAGGNTGELFF. In nucleotides, the CDR3 is TGCGCCAGCAGCCGTGGACTAGCGGGAGGGAACACCGGGGAGCTGTTTTTT.

This clonotype came up many times. This chain joins TRBV2 and TRBJ2-6; D is unclear. V shed 7 bases and J shed 0 bases, with 7 bases lying between them. This CDR3 is built from 14 residues. The germline CDR1 and CDR2 sequences are SNHLY and FYNNEI. The CDR3 DNA reads TGTGCCAGCACAGGTATCTCTGGGGCCAACGTCCTGACTTTC. It is translated as CASTGISGANVLTF.